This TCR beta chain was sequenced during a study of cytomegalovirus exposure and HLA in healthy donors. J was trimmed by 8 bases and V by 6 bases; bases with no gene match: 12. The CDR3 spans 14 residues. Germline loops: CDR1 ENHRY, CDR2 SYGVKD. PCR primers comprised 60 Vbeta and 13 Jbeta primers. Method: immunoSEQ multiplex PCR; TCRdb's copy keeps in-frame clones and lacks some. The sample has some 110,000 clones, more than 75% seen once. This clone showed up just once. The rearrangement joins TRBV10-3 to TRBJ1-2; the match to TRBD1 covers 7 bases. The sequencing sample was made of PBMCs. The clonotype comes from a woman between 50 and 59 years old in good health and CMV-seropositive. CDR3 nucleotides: TGTGCCATCAGCCCGGACAGGACCCTCGGAGGCTACACCTTC. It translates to CAISPDRTLGGYTF.